The source of this T cell receptor beta chain is a study of Ad26.COV2.S vaccination and SARS-CoV-2 variants. Treatment indicated: about 20 received Ad26.COV2.S at low or high dose, single or two shots; about 5 received placebo; per-sample allocation not given. The samples were gathered on day 63 after the first injection of vaccine or placebo. A Boston adult aged 18-55 years was the donor. Sequencing used immunoSEQ multiplex PCR; TCRdb keeps in-frame clones, though not all of them. This table holds hundreds of thousands of clones, more than 85% found once. The J segment lost 0 bases and the V segment lost 5 bases, leaving 12 bases of the junction unmatched. Germline assignment: CDR1 SGHTS and CDR2 YDEGEE. The CDR3 totals 17 residues.

The chain links TRBV5-8 to TRBJ2-5; 8 bases line up with TRBD1. The TCR was taken from a person aged 18-60 years who received the Ad26.COV2.S COVID-19 vaccine or a placebo. Sequencing was performed on peripheral blood, taken in a trial of Ad26.COV2.S vaccine versus placebo. As DNA, the CDR3 is TGTGCCAGCAGTCCGGACAGGGATACTTCGTACCAAGAGACCCAGTACTTC. Translating gives CASSPDRDTSYQETQYF.